This T cell receptor (beta chain) was obtained from a study of CD8+CD57+ T cells in acquired aplastic anemia. Study-level points and caveats: Patients and controls shared 25 to 35 CD8+ CDR3 sequences, highly expressed in patients.

This clonotype was seen only a few times. Antigen specificity is unknown. Researchers used genomic DNA as the template to profile TCR beta VDJ and CDR3. Using its own MiXCR run on the reads, TCRdb lists one record per CDR3 protein. The sample has about 170,000 distinct CDR3 sequences, just under 65% seen once. CDR1 and CDR2 (germline): ENHRY, SYGVKD. The CDR3 has 15 residues. Trimming pared 0 bases from V and 4 bases from J, leaving 13 bases between. This TCR came from a human donor in good health. The chain combines TRBV10-3 with TRBJ2-7; tentatively, D is TRBD1 (5 bases). Input material: sorted CD4+, CD8+, or CD8+CD57+ T cells (not recorded which) from PBMCs. The DNA for the CDR3 is TGTGCCATCAGTGAGTCGGCAGGGAAGGCATACGAGCAGTACTTC. Its protein product is CAISESAGKAYEQYF.